The present T cell receptor beta chain was sequenced within a study of blood T cell repertoires in COVID-19. As for the study in general: Acute and convalescent COVID-19 specimens originated in the United States, Italy and Spain.

This table comes from immunoSEQ multiplex PCR, and its TCRdb copy is limited to in-frame clones, with some not included. The table shows fewer than 150,000 clones, with 81% occurring only once. This CDR3 contains 16 residues. With 0 bases clipped from V and 6 bases from J, the junction kept 9 bases outside the gene matches. Germline CDR1 reads SGHRS; CDR2 reads YFSETQ. The rearrangement joins TRBV5-1 to TRBJ1-2, with TRBD1 matching over 9 bases. This clonotype was obtained from a man over 45 with acute or convalescent COVID-19. The sequenced sample was peripheral blood. Written as DNA, the CDR3 is TGCGCCAGCAGCTTGGACGGGACAGGGCCGGATGATGGCTACACCTTC. It yields the protein CASSLDGTGPDDGYTF.